This TCR beta chain was captured by sequencing in a study of T cell clones after liver transplantation. This CDR3 is 11 amino acids long. Looked up from germline, CDR1 is WSHSY and CDR2 is SAAADI. Trimming stripped 4 bases from V and 2 bases from J, with 3 bases between. Sequenced by immunoSEQ multiplex PCR; TCRdb stores in-frame clones only, minus some. The table lists about 70,000 clones, roughly 80% of them singletons, with approximately 0.73% in the top ten. The chain links TRBV10-2 to TRBJ2-7; D remains unclear. This clonotype originated in a human patient who received a liver transplant. Some T cells may arise from the graft donor. The specimen was CD4+ T cells from blood, collected 12 months after liver transplant. The CDR3 DNA reads TGCGCCAGCAGTGTCGCCTACGAGCAGTACTTC. This gives the protein CASSVAYEQYF.